Listed below are T cell receptor beta chains from one sample, sequenced in a study of blood T cells in healthy people across ages. MiXCR, applied by TCRdb to the 5' RACE reads, yields one record per CDR3 protein. The table lists roughly 900,000 distinct CDR3 sequences, about 48% of them singletons. Sequences were obtained from blood. The receptors originated from a man aged 30-40 years in good health. CDR3s include the opening cysteine and the closing phenylalanine or tryptophan. D genes are given only for firm matches. Clone size is not always given. Where it is, it says once, few, many or a class for expanded clones.

v_gene	d_gene	abundance	j_gene	CDR3nt	CDR3aa
TRBV20-1	NA	few	TRBJ1-1	TGCAGTGTCAGGGGTGCGAACACTGAAGCTTTCTTT	CSVRGANTEAFF
TRBV29-1	NA	NA	TRBJ2-7	TGCAGCATTCGGGACGGAACCTACGAGCAGTACTTC	CSIRDGTYEQYF
TRBV15	NA	few	TRBJ2-4	TGTGCCACCAGCGAACACCCAGGGGACATTCAGTACTTC	CATSEHPGDIQYF
TRBV4-2	TRBD1	NA	TRBJ1-4	TGTGCCAGCAGCCGGAACCACAGGGGCACCCCTCAGATTAATGAAAAACTGTTTTTT	CASSRNHRGTPQINEKLFF
TRBV7-9	NA	NA	TRBJ2-5	TGTGCCAGCAGCCCGAGGGGACCCAAAACCAATGAGCAGTACTTC	CASSPRGPKTNEQYF
TRBV9	NA	NA	TRBJ2-3	TGTGCCAGCAGCGTGGCGGGGCGGGCAGATACGCAGTATTTT	CASSVAGRADTQYF
TRBV27	TRBD2	NA	TRBJ2-1	TGTGCCAGCAGGCGCGAGCGGGGGTCCCTTTACAATGAGCAGTTCTTC	CASRRERGSLYNEQFF
TRBV3-1	NA	few	TRBJ2-7	TGTGCCAGCAGCCAAGTCTGGGGCCCCTACGAGCAGTACTTC	CASSQVWGPYEQYF
TRBV24-1	NA	few	TRBJ2-5	TGTGCCACCAGTGATGCCTCAGAGACCCAGTACTTC	CATSDASETQYF
TRBV5-1	TRBD1	few	TRBJ2-7	TGCGCCAGCAGCCCAACGACAGGGAGACCAGGTGCGGACGAGCAGTACTTC	CASSPTTGRPGADEQYF
TRBV28	NA	few	TRBJ2-3	TGTGCCAGCAGTTTCCCATCCGGGGGAAGCGCAGATACGCAGTATTTT	CASSFPSGGSADTQYF
TRBV6-2/TRBV6-3	NA	few	TRBJ2-3	TGTGCCAGCAGTTACCAGATCACAGATACGCAGTATTTT	CASSYQITDTQYF
TRBV9	TRBD2	few	TRBJ2-3	TGTGCCAGCAGCCCGGGACTAGCGGGGGAACGTGGCACAGATACGCAGTATTTT	CASSPGLAGERGTDTQYF
TRBV20-1	NA	NA	TRBJ2-7	TGCAGTGCCAGGCCAGTTTTCTACGAGCAGTACTTC	CSARPVFYEQYF
TRBV28	NA	few	TRBJ2-5	TGTGCCAGCAGTTTGCCCCGAGGAGAGACCCAGTACTTC	CASSLPRGETQYF
TRBV28	NA	many	TRBJ1-4	TGTGCCAGCAGTTTTATTACAGGTCGGGCTGAAAAACTGTTTTTT	CASSFITGRAEKLFF
TRBV2	NA	NA	TRBJ1-2	TGTGCCAGCCGAATGGGGGTTAACTATGGCTACACCTTC	CASRMGVNYGYTF
TRBV20-1	TRBD2	NA	TRBJ2-1	TGCAGTGCTCTCGGTGGGAGGGGTACTTCCTCCTACAATGAGCAGTTCTTC	CSALGGRGTSSYNEQFF
TRBV27	NA	once	TRBJ2-3	TGTGCCAGCAGTCCCCCTTGGACCACAGATACGCAGTATTTT	CASSPPWTTDTQYF
TRBV29-1	NA	few	TRBJ1-2	TGCAGCGTGGGGGGCGGCCTTTCTTCCGGCTACACCTTC	CSVGGGLSSGYTF
TRBV7-2	NA	NA	TRBJ2-7	TGTCTACTGAGCAGGGCTACGCCCTACGAGCAGTACTTC	CLLSRATPYEQYF
TRBV9	TRBD1	few	TRBJ2-7	TGTGCCAGCAGCGTAGGACAGGGGGTGCGCGAGCAGTACTTC	CASSVGQGVREQYF
TRBV30	NA	NA	TRBJ1-2	TGTGCCTGGAGGGCAACAGGGTCAGGTGGCTACACCTTC	CAWRATGSGGYTF
TRBV29-1	TRBD2	few	TRBJ2-4	TGCAGCGTTGACCTAGCGGGGAATAACATTCAGTACTTC	CSVDLAGNNIQYF
TRBV6-5	NA	NA	TRBJ1-2	TGTGCCAGCAGTTACCCGAACAGGGCTGGCTACACCTTC	CASSYPNRAGYTF
TRBV5-1	NA	NA	TRBJ2-3	TGCGCCAGCAGCTGGGGGGCAGCAAGCACAGATACGCAGTATTTT	CASSWGAASTDTQYF
TRBV7-2	NA	NA	TRBJ1-2	TGTGCCAGCAGCTTAGCCCAGGATCGGGGCTACACCTTC	CASSLAQDRGYTF
TRBV7-2	TRBD2	NA	TRBJ2-1	TGTGCCAGCAGCTTCGAAACTAGCGGGGGAGTGTTCTTC	CASSFETSGGVFF
TRBV3-1	TRBD1	many	TRBJ1-2	TGTGCCAGCAGCCACGAATTGACAGGGGGCAACTATGGCTACACCTTC	CASSHELTGGNYGYTF
TRBV10-3	NA	NA	TRBJ2-4	TGTGCCATCAGTGAGGGAGTAGCCAAAAACATTCAGTACTTC	CAISEGVAKNIQYF
TRBV20-1	TRBD1	NA	TRBJ2-1	TGCAGTGCTAGACACCGGGACAGGTACAATGAGCAGTTCTTC	CSARHRDRYNEQFF
TRBV29-1	TRBD2	few	TRBJ2-1	TGCAGCGTTGACGGGGGGGGCTACAATGAGCAGTTCTTC	CSVDGGGYNEQFF
TRBV11-1	TRBD1	NA	TRBJ2-4	TGTGTCAGCACGCCGGGACAGGAAAACATTCAGTACTTC	CVSTPGQENIQYF
TRBV7-9	TRBD1	few	TRBJ2-3	TGTGCCAGCAGGGTTGGGACAGGGTCCACAGATACGCAGTATTTT	CASRVGTGSTDTQYF
TRBV5-4	NA	NA	TRBJ2-1	TGTGCCAGCAGCATCGACAGACCCAATGAGCAGTTCTTC	CASSIDRPNEQFF
TRBV15	TRBD2	NA	TRBJ2-3	TGTGCCACCAGTATCGTGGGACTAGCAACTGATACGCAGTATTTT	CATSIVGLATDTQYF
TRBV30	NA	few	TRBJ2-5	TGTGCCTGGAGTGGTCAGGTGGAGACCCAGTACTTC	CAWSGQVETQYF
TRBV10-3	NA	NA	TRBJ2-3	TGTGCCACCAGTTCCCCGGACACTACAGATACGCAGTATTTT	CATSSPDTTDTQYF
TRBV5-1	TRBD1	few	TRBJ2-1	TGCGCCAGCTACAGAGGACAGGGGGCGCCTGGGGAGCAGTTCTTC	CASYRGQGAPGEQFF
TRBV28	NA	few	TRBJ2-3	TGTGCCAGCAGTTGGCTAGTGGCTATTAGCACAGATACGCAGTATTTT	CASSWLVAISTDTQYF
TRBV6-6	NA	few	TRBJ1-1	TGTGCCAGCAGTGACCGCACAGACACTGAAGCTTTCTTT	CASSDRTDTEAFF
TRBV5-1	TRBD1	NA	TRBJ1-6	TGCGCCAGCACCGCAACAGGGGTTAATTCACCCCTCCACTTT	CASTATGVNSPLHF
TRBV12-3/TRBV12-4	TRBD2	NA	TRBJ2-1	TGTGCCAGCAGTTTTAGCGGGACTAGCGCGAATGAGCAGTTCTTC	CASSFSGTSANEQFF
TRBV5-1	NA	NA	TRBJ2-3	TGCGCCAGCAGCTTATCCACTGGAGCTATCGGCACAGATACGCAGTATTTT	CASSLSTGAIGTDTQYF
TRBV10-2	TRBD1	once	TRBJ2-7	TGCGCCAGCCGGATGGGACAGGGATACTACGAGCAGTACTTC	CASRMGQGYYEQYF
TRBV27	NA	NA	TRBJ2-2	TGTGCCAGCAGTGAGATGCTCACCGGGGAGCTGTTTTTT	CASSEMLTGELFF
TRBV20-1	NA	few	TRBJ1-1	TGCAGTGCTCCGGGGTTCTTGAACACTGAAGCTTTCTTT	CSAPGFLNTEAFF
TRBV30	TRBD1	once	TRBJ2-7	TGTGCCTGGAGTCCCGGGACAGGGCTCTACGAGCAGTACTTC	CAWSPGTGLYEQYF
TRBV27	TRBD1	NA	TRBJ1-2	TGTGCCGGCAGGGGACAGGGCTTAGCTAACTATGGCTACACCTTC	CAGRGQGLANYGYTF
TRBV12-3/TRBV12-4	TRBD2	NA	TRBJ2-1	TGTGCCAGCAGCACCCCTTCAAGCGGGGGAGAGACCCAGTTCTTC	CASSTPSSGGETQFF
TRBV30	NA	many	TRBJ2-3	TGTGCCTGGAGCGACCAGACTTACTCTAGCACAGATACGCAGTATTTT	CAWSDQTYSSTDTQYF
TRBV3-1	NA	few	TRBJ1-4	TGTGCCAGCAGCCCCGACAGTAATGAAAAACTGTTTTTT	CASSPDSNEKLFF
TRBV6-2/TRBV6-3	NA	few	TRBJ1-1	TGTGCCAGCAGAAGTACAGGGACTGAAGCTTTCTTT	CASRSTGTEAFF
TRBV27	TRBD2	NA	TRBJ2-1	TGTGCCAGCAGTTCACTCCGGTTGAGCGGGGGGGACAATGAGCAGTTCTTC	CASSSLRLSGGDNEQFF